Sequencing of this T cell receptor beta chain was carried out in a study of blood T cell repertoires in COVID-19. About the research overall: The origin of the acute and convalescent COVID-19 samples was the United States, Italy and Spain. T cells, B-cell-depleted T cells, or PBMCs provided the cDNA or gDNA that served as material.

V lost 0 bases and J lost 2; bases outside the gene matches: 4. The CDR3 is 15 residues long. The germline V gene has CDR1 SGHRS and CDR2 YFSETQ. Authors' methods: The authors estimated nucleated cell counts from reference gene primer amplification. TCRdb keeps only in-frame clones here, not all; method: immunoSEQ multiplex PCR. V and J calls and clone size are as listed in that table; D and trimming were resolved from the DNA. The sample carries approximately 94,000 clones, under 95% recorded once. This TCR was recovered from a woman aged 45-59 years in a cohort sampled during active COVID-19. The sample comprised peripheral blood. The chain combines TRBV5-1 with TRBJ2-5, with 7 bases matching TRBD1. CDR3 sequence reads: CASSLDYRGQETQYF. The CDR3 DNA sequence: TGCGCCAGCAGCTTGGATTACAGGGGACAAGAGACCCAGTACTTC.